This T cell receptor (beta chain) was sequenced in a study of blood T cells in healthy people across ages. Each individual donor underwent a draw of ten milliliters of peripheral blood. Total RNA, at least 6 micrograms per sample, was extracted from PBMCs. Next came a second PCR, run for about 7 to 12 cycles, which used a sample-barcoded 5' primer along with a J-beta primer mix. Each cDNA molecule received a tag from a template-switch adaptor that had 12 random nucleotides. TCRdb itself ran the 5' RACE reads through MiXCR, one entry per CDR3 protein. Of roughly 900,000 distinct CDR3 sequences detected, around 48% appear once; the ten largest clones hold 13%. Only a few counts were recorded for this clonotype. Its matching antigen is unknown. Germline-derived CDR1 and CDR2 are SEHNR and FQNEAQ (reference sequence). The CDR3 has 13 amino acids. Trimming stripped 4 bases from V and 11 bases from J, with 17 bases between.

Broader study findings: A strong correlation between TCR beta diversity and naive T cell percentage was seen.

The sequenced sample consisted of blood. The clonotype comes from a young man in good health. This rearrangement joins TRBV7-9 to TRBJ2-5; possible D gene TRBD1, 6 bases. The CDR3 region is CASSSGTRSRQYF. DNA of the CDR3: TGTGCCAGCAGCTCCGGGACAAGGTCTAGGCAGTACTTC.